The 20 T cell receptor beta chains below all came from one sample that was sequenced in a study of regulatory T cells in long-lasting Graves disease. Noted time point: persistent/refractory GD, antithyroid drugs over 5 years with positive TRAb. Construction of the TCR library relied on RNA isolated from PBMCs. In building TCR beta libraries, iRepertoire HTBI primers were used together with Arm-PCR of CDR3 regions. TCRdb reprocessed the multiplex PCR reads with MiXCR, giving one entry per CDR3 protein. Of 650,000 to 700,000 distinct CDR3 sequences in the sample, about 30% were seen once. Sequencing was performed on peripheral blood mononuclear cells (PBMCs), taken when the disease was refractory, from a patient treated with antithyroid drugs. The receptor source for this set is a female donor with Graves disease.

Worth noting for this clonotype: One end of the junction varies from germline; a read error may be responsible. V and J are TRBV2 and TRBJ2-1; a weak D match, TRBD2 (5 bases). The CDR3 contains 14 residues. Germline V CDR1 and CDR2: SNHLY, FYNNEI. CDR3: CASSEQDFYSEQFF. CDR3 bases: TGTGCCAGCAGTGAACAGGACTTCTACAGTGAGCAGTTCTTC.

The V gene is TRBV6-2 or TRBV6-3, the J gene TRBJ1-6; unclear D gene. The CDR3 contains 16 residues. The ends were cut back, 4 bases at V and 0 bases at J, with 10 bases in the middle. Germline CDR1 MNHEY, CDR2 SVGEGT. The CDR3 spells CASSLLQSSYNSPLHF. DNA for the CDR3: TGTGCCAGCAGTTTGTTACAGAGCTCCTATAATTCACCCCTCCACTTT.

The V and J genes are TRBV12-3 or TRBV12-4 and TRBJ2-2; D gene unclear. Trimming cost V 2 bases and J 3 bases, with 7 bases left between them. The CDR3 is 14 residues long. For the CDR3, the DNA is TGTGCCAGCAGTTTATTAGTGGACACCGGGGAGCTGTTTTTT. Translation gives CASSLLVDTGELFF.

J is TRBJ1-1 and V is TRBV3-1; possible D gene TRBD1, 5 bases. Germline-derived CDR1 and CDR2 are LGHDT and YNNKEL (reference sequence). The CDR3 is 14 amino acids. The V end was cut by 4 bases, the J end by 3 bases, with 12 bases between. Written as DNA, the CDR3 is TGTGCCAGCAGCCGGGACCAAGCGCACACTGAAGCTTTCTTT. Amino acid sequence: CASSRDQAHTEAFF.

Concerning this clonotype itself: The conserved final phenylalanine or tryptophan is absent from the CDR3, which likely points to a read error. The genes are TRBV20-1 and TRBJ1-5, with a tentative D call TRBD1 (5 bases). The CDR3 length is 15 residues. Trimming stripped 8 bases from V and 0 bases from J, with 17 bases between. The germline gives CDR1 DFQATT, CDR2 SNEGSKA (reference sequence). The DNA for the CDR3 is TGCAGTCTCACCCGGGACGGAAATAGCAATCAGCCCCAGCATTTA. Protein: CSLTRDGNSNQPQHL.

The rearrangement links TRBV20-1 to TRBJ2-7; D assignment may be TRBD1 or TRBD2 (5 bases each). CDR1 DFQATT and CDR2 SNEGSKA come from the germline V gene (reference sequence). V lost 6 bases and J 4 bases, leaving 25 bases between the germline ends. This CDR3 spans 16 amino acids. CDR3 protein: CSAVPLRGRTLYEQYF. Written as DNA, the CDR3 is TGCAGTGCGGTACCCCTTCGGGGACGCACCCTTTACGAGCAGTACTTC.

This clonotype came up many times. The rearrangement joins TRBV30 to TRBJ1-4, with D unclear. The CDR3 runs 13 residues. The germline CDR1 and CDR2 sequences are GTSNPN and SVGIG (reference sequence). Trimming removed 6 bases at V and 3 bases at J, with 11 bases between. CDR3 in amino acids: CACRGGSNEKLFF. The CDR3 DNA is TGTGCCTGTCGGGGAGGGTCTAATGAAAAACTGTTTTTT.

This chain connects TRBV20-1 to TRBJ2-7; TRBD2 agrees at 8 bases. The ends lost 1 base at V and 6 bases at J; junction bases unmatched: 8. CDR3 size: 14 residues. Per germline, CDR1 DFQATT and CDR2 SNEGSKA (reference sequence). The CDR3 nucleotides are TGCAGTGCTAGAGCACGAGCGGGAGTAGGCGAGCAGTACTTC. This gives the protein CSARARAGVGEQYF.

This clonotype was seen ten or more times. The chain joins TRBV12-3 or TRBV12-4 to TRBJ2-7; D may be TRBD2 (6 bases). Trimming stripped 5 bases from V and 5 bases from J, with 13 bases between. This CDR3 region has 13 residues. This CDR3 reads CASSLGRGNEQYF. In DNA form, the CDR3 reads TGTGCCAGCAGTCTGGGCCGGGGGAACGAGCAGTACTTC.

The sample holds many counts of this clonotype. This chain uses TRBV12-3 or TRBV12-4 with TRBJ1-2; possibly TRBD1 for D (5 bases). Deletions cut 4 bases from V and 7 bases from J, with 10 bases between. CDR3 length: 12 residues. The chain's CDR3 is CASSYPGGGYTF. CDR3 nucleotides: TGTGCCAGCAGTTACCCGGGGGGTGGCTACACCTTC.

The rearrangement uses TRBV3-1 and TRBJ1-2; unclear D gene. Germline assignment: CDR1 LGHDT and CDR2 YNNKEL (reference sequence). Between the trimmed V and J ends, which lost 0 bases and 9 bases, there was a span of 17 bases. This CDR3 comprises 15 residues. CDR3 sequence (DNA): TGTGCCAGCAGCCAAGATGGAGCAGGCGTCGCGCGCTACACCTTC. Its protein is CASSQDGAGVARYTF.

In its sample, this clonotype was seen a few times. The chain has TRBV20-1 and TRBJ1-1, with 10 bases fitting TRBD1. Germline CDR1 and CDR2: DFQATT and SNEGSKA (reference sequence). This CDR3 region has 14 residues. V lost 7 bases and J lost 6; bases outside the gene matches: 11. CDR3 nucleotide sequence: TGCAGTGTAGAACGGGGACAGGGGTTTGCTGAAGCTTTCTTT. Its translation: CSVERGQGFAEAFF.

There are a few counts of this clonotype. V usage is TRBV29-1 and J usage is TRBJ1-1, with D unresolved. The CDR3 loop spans 13 amino acids. Trimming cost V 5 bases and J 0 bases, with 10 bases left between them. Per the germline V gene, CDR1 is SQVTM and CDR2 is ANQGSEA. The CDR3 DNA reads TGCAGCGTTACGCAACGGCTGAACACTGAAGCTTTCTTT. It codes for CSVTQRLNTEAFF.

This chain links TRBV20-1 with TRBJ1-2; D is unclear. Between the trimmed V and J ends, which lost 0 bases and 8 bases, there was a span of 10 bases. Germline V gene lookup returns CDR1 DFQATT and CDR2 SNEGSKA (reference sequence). The CDR3 totals 12 residues. The CDR3 DNA is TGCAGTGCTAGAGACCGACCTAGCGGCTACACCTTC. Translating it yields CSARDRPSGYTF.

This clonotype was detected only once. This chain connects TRBV4-1 to TRBJ1-2, with D tentatively TRBD1 (5 bases). The V end lost 6 bases, the J end lost 5 bases, and 19 bases lay between the germline ends. The CDR3 has 15 amino acids. Germline loops: CDR1 MGHRA, CDR2 YSYEKL. DNA for the CDR3: TGCGCCAGCAGAGAGGGTAAGGGGCAGGATTATGGCTACACCTTC. Amino acid sequence: CASREGKGQDYGYTF.

This clonotype was counted between two and nine times. The chain recombines TRBV19 with TRBJ2-7; D unclear. Germline V gives CDR1 LNHDA, CDR2 SQIVND (reference sequence). The CDR3 covers 15 residues. The V and J ends lost 4 bases and 7 bases respectively, with 20 bases between them. This CDR3 is CASSTLLPPLGEQYF. In DNA, the CDR3 is TGTGCCAGTAGTACCCTCCTACCCCCCCTGGGAGAGCAGTACTTC.

The rearrangement links TRBV30 to TRBJ1-1, with 8 bases fitting TRBD1. The V gene's germline CDR1 is GTSNPN and CDR2 SVGIG (reference sequence). The CDR3 runs 14 residues. The junction had 5 bases not matched to a gene; V was cut back by 0 bases and J by 5 bases. This CDR3 reads CAWSVLQGATEAFF. CDR3 DNA: TGTGCCTGGAGTGTACTGCAGGGGGCAACTGAAGCTTTCTTT.

The chain carries TRBV5-1 and TRBJ2-5; no reliable D call. Germline loops: CDR1 SGHRS, CDR2 YFSETQ. This CDR3 contains 16 residues. The V gene lost 0 bases and the J gene lost 1 base, with 13 bases spanning the gap. The CDR3 sequence: CASSLGVQPSQETQYF. The CDR3 region has the DNA TGCGCCAGCAGCTTGGGAGTGCAGCCATCCCAAGAGACCCAGTACTTC.

This clonotype was seen many times. The gene calls are TRBV6-2 or TRBV6-3 and TRBJ2-5; 9 bases agree with TRBD2. V lost 4 bases, J lost 2 bases, and 5 bases stayed unmatched. Germline-derived CDR1 and CDR2 are MNHEY and SVGEGT. CDR3 length equals 15 residues. CDR3 nucleotides: TGTGCCAGCAGTTTCAGACTAGCGGCTCAAGAGACCCAGTACTTC. This translates into CASSFRLAAQETQYF.

The chain employs TRBV28 and TRBJ1-5, with TRBD1 matching over 11 bases. The germline CDR1 and CDR2 sequences are MDHEN and SYDVKM. CDR3 length equals 16 residues. The J segment lost 6 bases and the V segment lost 5 bases, leaving 9 bases of the junction unmatched. The CDR3 spells CASSPRGQGGVQPQHF. DNA for the CDR3: TGTGCCAGCAGTCCCCGGGGACAGGGGGGGGTTCAGCCCCAGCATTTT.